These 19 T cell receptor beta chains were sequenced from one sample in a study of read filtering for tumor transcriptome and immune sequencing. Molecular barcoded adaptors covering alpha/delta and beta/gamma chains were used on roughly 400 ng RNA. Each CDR3 protein gets one entry after TCRdb re-called the reads with MiXCR. The profile shows approximately 62,000 distinct CDR3 sequences, approximately 18% of them singletons. Sequencing was carried out using a population of CD138-negative cells sorted from bone marrow. These receptors all come from a donor at least 40 years old with multiple myeloma.

This clonotype showed up many times. V gene TRBV29-1 combines with J gene TRBJ2-1, with 9 bases aligning to TRBD1. This CDR3 is 14 amino acids long. Trimming took 6 bases from V and 7 from J; bases not matched to a gene: 10. Germline V gives CDR1 SQVTM, CDR2 ANQGSEA. This CDR3 is CSVEPGQGRNEQFF. CDR3 DNA: TGCAGCGTGGAGCCGGGACAGGGTCGTAATGAGCAGTTCTTC.

V and J are TRBV12-3 or TRBV12-4 and TRBJ1-3; no firm D call. V was cut by 6 bases and J by 0 bases, with 12 bases left in between. The CDR3 is 15 residues long. The CDR3 protein is CASSPTAGSGNTIYF. Written as DNA, the CDR3 is TGTGCCAGCAGCCCCACGGCAGGCTCTGGAAACACCATATATTTT.

This clonotype has ten or more counts. The CDR3: CAIQGQGSHQPQHF. In nucleotides, the CDR3 is TGTGCCATCCAGGGACAGGGGAGCCATCAGCCCCAGCATTTT. The rearrangement uses TRBV24-1 and TRBJ1-5, with 10 bases aligning to TRBD1. The germline V gene encodes CDR1 KGHDR and CDR2 SFDVKD. The CDR3 covers 14 residues. J lost 5 bases, V lost 11 bases, and 8 bases had no gene match.

This clonotype showed up many times. The chain joins TRBV7-8 to TRBJ2-7, with 8 bases fitting TRBD2. V shed 2 bases, J shed 3 bases, and the junction held 6 bases outside the gene matches. Germline CDR1 and CDR2: SGHVS and FQNEAQ. The CDR3 is made up of 15 amino acids. The CDR3 region is CASSLPAGAHYEQYF. The CDR3 nucleotides read TGTGCCAGCAGCTTACCAGCGGGGGCCCACTACGAGCAGTACTTC. The full variable domain, with the rest looked up from reference TRBV7-8 and TRBJ2-7, is GAGVSQSPRYKVAKRGQDVALRCDPISGHVSLFWYQQALGQGPEFLTYFQNEAQLDKSGLPSDRFFAERPEGSVSTLKIQRTQQEDSAVYLCASSLPAGAHYEQYFGPGTRLTVT.

This clonotype was recorded at least ten times. CDR3 loop: CASSKQGNSPLHF. The CDR3 bases are TGTGCCAGCAGTAAACAGGGCAATTCACCCCTCCACTTT. V gene TRBV6-2 or TRBV6-3 combines with J gene TRBJ1-6, with D possibly being TRBD1 (6 bases). V lost 5 bases, J lost 7 bases, and 9 bases lay in between. Germline-derived CDR1 and CDR2 are MNHEY and SVGEGT. The CDR3 spans 13 residues.

V gene TRBV6-2 or TRBV6-3 combines with J gene TRBJ1-2; the D gene is possibly TRBD1 (6 bases). The V end lost 6 bases, the J end lost 4 bases, and 12 bases lay between the germline ends. The length of the CDR3 is 13 residues. The germline V gene has CDR1 MNHEY and CDR2 SVGEGT. The CDR3 reads CASSPGQFYGYTF. The CDR3 DNA follows: TGTGCCAGCAGCCCTGGACAGTTCTATGGCTACACCTTC.

This clonotype was found many times. This rearrangement joins TRBV18 to TRBJ1-1; 8 bases are a match to TRBD1. CDR3 length: 14 amino acids. Germline CDR1 reads KGHSH; CDR2 reads LQKENI. V dropped 5 bases and J dropped 4; count of bases not matched to a gene: 6. CDR3 bases: TGTGCCAGCTCAACCAGACAGGGGAGCACTGAAGCTTTCTTT. Amino acids: CASSTRQGSTEAFF.

This clonotype appeared many times. This rearrangement joins TRBV2 to TRBJ2-7; D tentatively reads TRBD1 or TRBD2 (6 bases each). With 6 bases removed from V and 2 bases from J, the gap between germline ends came to 14 bases. Per the germline V gene, CDR1 is SNHLY and CDR2 is FYNNEI. This CDR3 is 14 amino acids long. The chain's CDR3 is CASSTWGATYEQYF. CDR3 sequence (DNA): TGTGCCAGCAGCACCTGGGGGGCTACCTACGAGCAGTACTTC.

This clonotype was seen ten or more times. The V call is TRBV11-2, the J call TRBJ1-1; 7 bases are shared with TRBD1. CDR1 is SGHAT and CDR2 is FQNNGV in the germline V gene. This CDR3 spans 20 amino acids. The junction had 29 bases not matched to a gene; V was cut back by 5 bases and J by 8 bases. In DNA form, the CDR3 reads TGTGCCAGCAGCCAAATTTTCCAGTACCTCGGGACAGCCGAAACAGGAGAAGCTTTCTTT. It specifies CASSQIFQYLGTAETGEAFF.

This clonotype was recorded at least ten times. This rearrangement joins TRBV7-8 to TRBJ1-1; 7 bases align to TRBD1. CDR3 length equals 19 residues. Per germline, CDR1 SGHVS and CDR2 FQNEAQ. With V trimmed by 5 bases and J by 0 bases, 18 bases remained unmatched. CDR3 in DNA: TGTGCCAGCAGCCCCGCCTCGGGCAGGGGGGGATTACTGAACACTGAAGCTTTCTTT. Translating it yields CASSPASGRGGLLNTEAFF.

On this clonotype itself: This clone may be a read error of a much larger clone one base away. The V gene is TRBV28, the J gene TRBJ2-7; D is uncertain. There are 12 residues in the CDR3. Germline V gives CDR1 MDHEN, CDR2 SYDVKM. CDR3 protein: CGSSSPGLEQYF. The CDR3 nucleotides read TGTGGCAGCAGTTCCCCTGGCCTCGAGCAGTACTTC.

This clonotype was detected a few times. J is TRBJ1-1 and V is TRBV29-1; no clear D gene. Germline V gene lookup returns CDR1 SQVTM and CDR2 ANQGSEA. The CDR3 is 13 amino acids. V was pared by 3 bases and J by 0 bases, with 8 bases between. The CDR3 DNA is TGCAGCGTTGAGGTCGGGATGAACACTGAAGCTTTCTTT. It yields the protein CSVEVGMNTEAFF.

In its sample, this clonotype was seen a few times. This chain uses TRBV5-1 with TRBJ1-2; D is unclear. Trimming removed 1 base at V and 6 bases at J, with 10 bases between. Germline V gene lookup returns CDR1 SGHRS and CDR2 YFSETQ. The CDR3 loop spans 13 amino acids. The DNA of the CDR3 is TGCGCCAGCAGCTTGCGGGAGACTGATGGCTACACCTTC. It codes for CASSLRETDGYTF.

About this clonotype: A read error may explain this, as a much larger clone is one base away. The chain links TRBV20-1 to TRBJ2-3; the match to TRBD2 covers 12 bases. The V gene's germline CDR1 is DFQATT and CDR2 SNEGSKA (reference sequence). With V trimmed by 6 bases and J by 10 bases, 11 bases remained unmatched. The CDR3 is made up of 14 amino acids. This CDR3 reads CSAWTSGASNAQYF. The CDR3 coding sequence is TGCAGTGCATGGACTAGCGGGGCATCCAATGCGCAGTATTTT.

At least ten counts were recorded for this clonotype. The chain recombines TRBV12-3 or TRBV12-4 with TRBJ2-7; 12 bases align to TRBD1. The CDR3 has 15 amino acids. Trimming cost V 5 bases and J 6 bases; bases outside gene matches: 8. CDR3 nucleotides: TGTGCCAGCAGTCAGACCGGGACAGGGGGCCTCGAGCAGTACTTC. Translation: CASSQTGTGGLEQYF.

In its sample, this clonotype was seen many times. This rearrangement joins TRBV28 to TRBJ2-7, with D unclear. CDR1 MDHEN and CDR2 SYDVKM come from the germline V gene. The CDR3 is 11 residues long. V lost 5 bases and J 6 bases, leaving 8 bases between the germline ends. DNA for the CDR3: TGTGCCAGCAGTCCCAGTTTCGAGCAGTACTTC. Its protein is CASSPSFEQYF.

This clonotype was seen many times. The chain joins TRBV28 to TRBJ2-6; 7 bases map to TRBD2. Germline V gives CDR1 MDHEN, CDR2 SYDVKM. V lost 6 bases and J lost 0; bases outside the gene matches: 2. The CDR3 runs 15 residues. The CDR3 region is CASSWGGSGANVLTF. In DNA, the CDR3 is TGTGCCAGCAGCTGGGGGGGCTCTGGGGCCAACGTCCTGACTTTC.

V is TRBV28 and J is TRBJ2-3, with 10 bases that match TRBD2. J gave up 0 bases and V 6 bases, and 18 bases lay outside the gene matches. The CDR3 loop spans 20 amino acids. Germline CDR1 is MDHEN and CDR2 is SYDVKM. The CDR3 spells CASSPSLGSGRETSTDTQYF. CDR3 DNA sequence: TGTGCCAGCAGCCCCTCACTCGGGAGCGGGAGGGAGACTAGCACAGATACGCAGTATTTT.

This chain uses TRBV7-3 with TRBJ2-3, with 9 bases matching TRBD2. The CDR3 sequence is 16 residues long. The V and J ends lost 2 bases and 3 bases, in that order; junction bases with no gene match: 6. Germline V lookup: CDR1 SGHTA, CDR2 FQGTGA. The CDR3 nucleotides read TGTGCCAGCAGCTTAGGGGCGGGGGGGCCAACAGATACGCAGTATTTT. It translates to CASSLGAGGPTDTQYF.